The 14 T cell receptor beta chains presented below share a single source sample, sequenced in a study of T-cell reconstitution after alpha-beta-depleted transplantation in children. The TCRbeta library incorporated unique molecular identifiers. In TCRdb, the PCR reads were re-called with MiXCR into one record per CDR3 protein. The sample contains about 120,000 distinct CDR3 sequences, under 13% of which appear only once. Sequences were derived from PBMCs, sampled before TCRalphabeta/CD19-depleted stem cell transplant. The receptor set was obtained from a boy between 2 and 10 years old with acute lymphoblastic leukemia, due to receive a stem cell transplant.

The chain is built from TRBV19 and TRBJ2-3; possibly TRBD1 for D (6 bases). CDR1 is LNHDA, CDR2 SQIVND, per germline (reference sequence). The CDR3 length is 18 residues. Trimming removed 6 bases from V and 2 bases from J, with 24 bases in between. This CDR3 is CASSGQPPLPKFTDTQYF. CDR3 DNA: TGTGCCAGTAGCGGACAGCCACCGCTCCCAAAGTTCACAGATACGCAGTATTTT.

The chain has TRBV5-1 and TRBJ1-3, with D hard to call. The CDR3 length is 14 residues. Between the trimmed V and J ends, which lost 0 bases and 3 bases, there was a span of 7 bases. Germline CDR1 SGHRS, CDR2 YFSETQ. DNA for the CDR3: TGCGCCAGCAGCTTGGAAGGAGGTGGAAACACCATATATTTT. It translates to CASSLEGGGNTIYF.

The sample holds many counts of this clonotype. The rearrangement uses TRBV20-1 and TRBJ2-3; the D call may be TRBD1 or TRBD2 (5 bases each). This CDR3 has 18 residues. The germline V gene has CDR1 DFQATT and CDR2 SNEGSKA (reference sequence). Trimming pared 0 bases from V and 3 bases from J, leaving 22 bases between. DNA of the CDR3: TGCAGTGCTAGAGATTACGACGACTGGGGCCGGGGTACAGATACGCAGTATTTT. Protein product: CSARDYDDWGRGTDTQYF.

The chain combines TRBV28 with TRBJ1-5; D uncertain. Germline lookup yields CDR1 MDHEN and CDR2 SYDVKM. With 8 bases removed from V and 0 bases from J, the gap between germline ends came to 14 bases. This CDR3 spans 15 amino acids. The CDR3 nucleotides are TGTGCCAGCCAAGGCGGGGTTTTTAGCAATCAGCCCCAGCATTTT. Translating it yields CASQGGVFSNQPQHF.

J is TRBJ2-5 and V is TRBV5-6; D call uncertain. The CDR3 loop spans 15 amino acids. Germline loops: CDR1 SGHDT, CDR2 YYEEEE. Trimming removed 1 base at V and 5 bases at J, with 15 bases between. CDR3 region: CASSLSFRLWETQYF. CDR3 DNA sequence: TGTGCCAGCAGCTTGTCTTTTAGGTTATGGGAGACCCAGTACTTC. The full variable domain, completed using reference TRBV5-6 and TRBJ2-5, is DAGVTQSPTHLIKTRGQQVTLRCSPKSGHDTVSWYQQALGQGPQFIFQYYEEEERQRGNFPDRFSGHQFPNYSSELNVNALLLGDSALYLCASSLSFRLWETQYFGPGTRLLVL.

This clonotype has ten or more counts. This chain uses TRBV20-1 with TRBJ2-1, with 12 bases identical to TRBD2. Germline trimming cut 6 bases from V and 4 bases from J; bases unmatched to any gene: 4. CDR1 and CDR2 (germline): DFQATT, SNEGSKA (reference sequence). The CDR3 extends over 14 amino acids. CDR3 region: CSARTSGMYNEQFF. The CDR3 DNA sequence: TGCAGTGCCCGGACTAGCGGGATGTACAATGAGCAGTTCTTC.

This clonotype has a count of ten or more. The chain couples TRBV27 to TRBJ2-1; TRBD1 might be the D (5 bases). V was shortened by 2 bases and J by 0 bases, with 11 bases between the two germline ends. Germline V CDR1 and CDR2: MNHEY, SMNVEV (reference sequence). This CDR3 comprises 16 residues. As DNA, the CDR3 is TGTGCCAGCAGTTTAGGGGCGCCCAGCTCCTACAATGAGCAGTTCTTC. It codes for CASSLGAPSSYNEQFF.

V is TRBV7-9 and J is TRBJ2-3; 10 positions agree with TRBD2. Germline values: CDR1 SEHNR, CDR2 FQNEAQ (reference sequence). J was trimmed by 2 bases and V by 4 bases; bases with no gene match: 3. CDR3 length: 15 residues. The CDR3 here is CASSSTSGPTDTQYF. In nucleotides, the CDR3 is TGTGCCAGCAGCTCGACTAGCGGGCCCACAGATACGCAGTATTTT.

The chain recombines TRBV3-1 with TRBJ1-6; D call uncertain. The germline V gene encodes CDR1 LGHDT and CDR2 YNNKEL (reference sequence). Trimming cost V 4 bases and J 10 bases, with 11 bases left between them. This CDR3 spans 13 amino acids. CDR3 residues: CASSRGIWSPLHF. The CDR3 DNA is TGTGCCAGCAGCCGGGGAATTTGGTCACCCCTCCACTTT.

This clonotype appeared many times. The chain is built from TRBV7-6 and TRBJ2-7; 7 bases fit TRBD2. This CDR3 has 14 residues. From germline, CDR1 is SGHVS and CDR2 FNYEAQ. Germline trimming cut 6 bases from V and 4 bases from J; bases unmatched to any gene: 9. The CDR3 region has the DNA TGTGCCAGCAGTTACGGATCGGGGGGTTACGAGCAGTACTTC. It translates to CASSYGSGGYEQYF.

This clonotype was seen more than once but under ten times. The chain recombines TRBV20-1 with TRBJ2-3, with 9 bases fitting TRBD2. Germline CDR1 is DFQATT and CDR2 is SNEGSKA (reference sequence). The CDR3 is made up of 14 amino acids. The J segment lost 4 bases and the V segment lost 4 bases, leaving 6 bases of the junction unmatched. In DNA, the CDR3 is TGCAGTGCTAAGACTAGCGGTCATCCAGATACGCAGTATTTT. Translating it yields CSAKTSGHPDTQYF.

Only a few counts were recorded for this clonotype. This chain connects TRBV12-3 or TRBV12-4 to TRBJ1-4; D not resolved. Trimming took 7 bases from V and 7 from J, leaving 16 bases between them. This CDR3 region has 14 residues. The CDR3 coding sequence is TGTGCCAGCAAACCCTTGGCCCTTCCTGAAAAACTGTTTTTT. Translated, it gives CASKPLALPEKLFF.

This clonotype was counted ten times or more. This sequence joins TRBV5-1 and TRBJ1-5; 7 bases agree with TRBD1. Germline assignment: CDR1 SGHRS and CDR2 YFSETQ. V was pared by 3 bases and J by 0 bases, with 6 bases of the junction left unmatched. The CDR3 sequence is 16 residues long. CDR3 sequence reads: CASSSRDSNSNQPQHF. The CDR3 coding sequence is TGCGCCAGCAGCTCCCGGGACAGCAATAGCAATCAGCCCCAGCATTTT.

Ten or more counts support this clonotype. The J gene is TRBJ1-2, the V gene TRBV20-1; no firm D call. Germline V gene data show CDR1 as DFQATT and CDR2 as SNEGSKA (reference sequence). The length of the CDR3 is 12 residues. V gave up 6 bases and J gave up 8 bases, with 16 bases separating them. The CDR3 here is CSAGGSSGGYTF. DNA of the CDR3: TGCAGTGCAGGAGGGAGTTCGGGAGGCTACACCTTC.